The 15 T cell receptor beta chains listed next were all sequenced from one sample in a study of blood T cells in healthy people across ages. The authors ran a second PCR of about 6 to 11 cycles using a sample-barcoded 5' primer and a J-beta primer mix. MiXCR, applied by TCRdb to the 5' RACE reads, yields one record per CDR3 protein. The sample shows over 700,000 distinct CDR3 sequences, 25% of them seen only once. This sample was shared with a second study, whose subject was T cells of mothers and their children.

Sequencing input: blood. These receptors were taken from a boy aged 5-17 years in good health.

The chain carries TRBV12-3 or TRBV12-4 and TRBJ1-4; TRBD1 matches 7 bases. The CDR3 has 14 amino acids. V trimming: 3 bases; J trimming: 8 bases; junction bases outside the gene matches: 6. The CDR3 region is CASSFRGLGEKLFF. CDR3 in DNA: TGTGCCAGCAGTTTTAGGGGGCTAGGGGAAAAACTGTTTTTT.

The genes are TRBV5-1 and TRBJ1-1; TRBD1 matches 8 bases. With 0 bases clipped from V and 8 bases from J, the junction kept 9 bases outside the gene matches. The CDR3 is 15 amino acids. Germline V lookup: CDR1 SGHRS, CDR2 YFSETQ. The CDR3 loop reads CASSLAQGQGGEAFF. For the CDR3, the DNA is TGCGCCAGCAGCTTGGCCCAAGGACAGGGCGGGGAAGCTTTCTTT.

The rearrangement uses TRBV7-6 and TRBJ1-6; unclear D gene. Trimming pared 5 bases from V and 7 bases from J, leaving 12 bases between. CDR3 size: 14 residues. In germline, CDR1 is SGHVS, CDR2 FNYEAQ. In nucleotides, the CDR3 is TGTGCCAGCAGCCGCCTCATGGGGAATTCACCCCTCCACTTT. Translating gives CASSRLMGNSPLHF.

This clonotype has only a few counts. Sequence at one end of the junction differs from germline and may be a read error. The rearrangement uses TRBV29-1 and TRBJ2-5; 8 nucleotides align to TRBD1. CDR1 and CDR2 (germline): SQVTM, ANQGSEA. CDR3 length: 12 residues. CDR3 sequence reads: CGVPGGSETQYF. The DNA of the CDR3 is TGCGGCGTCCCAGGGGGCTCGGAGACCCAGTACTTC.

This chain uses TRBV6-1 with TRBJ2-5, with 8 nucleotides matching TRBD1. The last part of the DNA fits TRBJ2-1 better; the J call may be wrong. The germline V gene encodes CDR1 MNHNS and CDR2 SASEGT. This CDR3 region has 12 residues. The CDR3 loop is CASSEDRVEQFF. The CDR3 bases are TGTGCCAGCAGTGAGGACAGGGTTGAGCAGTTCTTC.

The sample holds a few counts of this clonotype. V and J are TRBV29-1 and TRBJ2-7; D is possibly TRBD1 or TRBD2 (5 bases each). V dropped 6 bases and J dropped 6 bases, with 9 bases sitting between them. This CDR3 is 10 amino acids long. The V gene's germline CDR1 is SQVTM and CDR2 ANQGSEA. The CDR3 is CSVWDGEQYF. The CDR3 DNA reads as TGCAGCGTGTGGGACGGCGAGCAGTACTTC.

The chain employs TRBV4-1 and TRBJ2-3, with 12 positions matching TRBD2. J lost 8 bases, V lost 1 base, and 7 bases had no gene match. Germline V lookup: CDR1 MGHRA, CDR2 YSYEKL. This CDR3 is built from 16 residues. CDR3 bases: TGCGCCAGCAGCCAAGGTCTAGCGGGGGGGCTCGGTACGCAGTATTTT. Encoded protein: CASSQGLAGGLGTQYF.

The V and J genes are TRBV20-1 and TRBJ2-7; D may match TRBD1 or TRBD2 (5 bases each). The length of the CDR3 is 14 residues. Looked up from germline, CDR1 is DFQATT and CDR2 is SNEGSKA (reference sequence). V lost 6 bases and J lost 4, with 19 bases in between. The CDR3 protein is CSAQIPGRDYEQYF. CDR3 nucleotides: TGCAGTGCCCAGATACCGGGACGCGATTACGAGCAGTACTTC.

This clonotype was seen only a few times. This chain joins TRBV6-2 or TRBV6-3 and TRBJ2-7; D unclear. Trimming removed 0 bases from V and 7 bases from J, with 7 bases in between. The germline V gene has CDR1 MNHEY and CDR2 SVGEGT. The length of the CDR3 is 12 residues. As DNA, the CDR3 is TGTGCCAGCAGTTACTCTTCGGGTGAGCAGTACTTC. The encoded protein is CASSYSSGEQYF.

This clonotype was picked up a small number of times. This sequence joins TRBV5-1 and TRBJ2-1; tentatively, D is TRBD2 (6 bases). Trimming removed 0 bases from V and 4 bases from J, with 8 bases in between. In germline, CDR1 is SGHRS, CDR2 YFSETQ. This CDR3 has 14 residues. CDR3 nucleotide sequence: TGCGCCAGCAGCTTGGTTGGGACTTACAATGAGCAGTTCTTC. Encoded protein: CASSLVGTYNEQFF.

V usage is TRBV4-3 and J usage is TRBJ1-2; tentative D call: TRBD1 (6 bases). V lost 4 bases to trimming and J lost 8 bases, with 23 bases between them. Per germline, CDR1 LGHNA and CDR2 YSLEER. This CDR3 is 16 amino acids long. The CDR3, as DNA: TGCGCCAGCAGCCCGACTGCCCTCAGGGGTCCTCACGGCTACACCTTC. Translating gives CASSPTALRGPHGYTF.

The chain combines TRBV27 with TRBJ2-4; possibly TRBD1 or TRBD2 for D (6 bases each). CDR3 length: 17 amino acids. Per germline, CDR1 MNHEY and CDR2 SMNVEV (reference sequence). The V end was cut by 5 bases, the J end by 0 bases, with 17 bases between. The CDR3 loop is CASSRTGDNIAKNIQYF. CDR3 nucleotides: TGTGCCAGCAGTCGTACGGGGGACAATATAGCCAAAAACATTCAGTACTTC.

The table lists this clonotype with a few counts. The chain links TRBV27 to TRBJ2-3; the match to TRBD2 covers 7 bases. The CDR3 sequence is 16 residues long. Trimming cost V 5 bases and J 1 base; bases outside gene matches: 9. Germline lookup yields CDR1 MNHEY and CDR2 SMNVEV (reference sequence). The DNA for the CDR3 is TGTGCCAGCAGTCTATTAAGCGGGAAAGGCACAGATACGCAGTATTTT. Translation: CASSLLSGKGTDTQYF.

This clonotype has just a few counts. CDR3 bases: TGTGCCAGCAGACTGTACGGGACGGCCAATGAGCAGTTCTTC. As protein: CASRLYGTANEQFF. This chain joins TRBV12-3 or TRBV12-4 and TRBJ2-5; tentatively, D is TRBD1 or TRBD2 (5 bases each). The better agreement between TRBJ2-1 and the DNA end casts doubt on the J call. There are 14 residues in the CDR3.

This chain uses TRBV24-1 with TRBJ2-1; D unclear. Germline CDR1 and CDR2: KGHDR and SFDVKD. The CDR3 length is 13 residues. Trimming removed 6 bases at V and 0 bases at J, with 5 bases between. The CDR3 loop reads CATSQSSYNEQFF. The CDR3 coding sequence is TGTGCCACCAGTCAGAGCTCCTACAATGAGCAGTTCTTC.